These 3 T cell receptor beta chains originate from one sample sequenced in a study of shared clonotypes between healthy human individuals. Repertoires were generated with immunoSEQ multiplex PCR, while TCRdb's copy carries only in-frame clones and drops some. The sample contains some 700,000 clones, about nine tenths of which appear only once. Sequenced sample: memory CD8+ T cells from PBMCs. This sample's subset: CD45RO+ cells pooled with CCR7-negative TemRA cells. These receptors were collected from a man younger than 35 in good health. Some clones in this sample may be carry-over from other donors' samples.

This chain uses TRBV27 with TRBJ1-1; 9 nucleotides match TRBD1. Unmatched junction bases numbered 11, after V lost 3 bases and J lost 6 bases. Germline CDR1 reads MNHEY; CDR2 reads SMNVEV (reference sequence). The CDR3 contains 16 residues. The CDR3 nucleotides read TGTGCCAGCAGTTTTCTACAGGGGGCGGCAAATTCTGAAGCTTTCTTT. Protein: CASSFLQGAANSEAFF.

The gene calls are TRBV28 and TRBJ2-7; D not resolved. Per the germline V gene, CDR1 is MDHEN and CDR2 is SYDVKM. V lost 5 bases to trimming and J lost 2 bases, with 22 bases between them. The CDR3 consists of 17 residues. This CDR3 reads CASSPGSYTLKPYEQYF. For the CDR3, the DNA is TGTGCCAGCAGTCCGGGCAGTTACACCCTGAAACCCTACGAGCAGTACTTC.

V is TRBV5-5 and J is TRBJ1-2; maybe TRBD1 (6 bases). The CDR3 is 11 residues long. Trimming took 4 bases from V and 8 from J, leaving 9 bases between them. The germline V gene has CDR1 SGHKS and CDR2 YYEKEE (reference sequence). The CDR3 protein is CASSLGAGYTF. For the CDR3, the DNA is TGTGCCAGCAGCCTGGGGGCAGGCTACACCTTC. Based on the CDR3 plus reference TRBV5-5 and TRBJ1-2, the full variable domain is DAGVTQSPTHLIKTRGQQVTLRCSPISGHKSVSWYQQVLGQGPQFIFQYYEKEERGRGNFPDRFSARQFPNYSSELNVNALLLGDSALYLCASSLGAGYTFGSGTRLTVV.